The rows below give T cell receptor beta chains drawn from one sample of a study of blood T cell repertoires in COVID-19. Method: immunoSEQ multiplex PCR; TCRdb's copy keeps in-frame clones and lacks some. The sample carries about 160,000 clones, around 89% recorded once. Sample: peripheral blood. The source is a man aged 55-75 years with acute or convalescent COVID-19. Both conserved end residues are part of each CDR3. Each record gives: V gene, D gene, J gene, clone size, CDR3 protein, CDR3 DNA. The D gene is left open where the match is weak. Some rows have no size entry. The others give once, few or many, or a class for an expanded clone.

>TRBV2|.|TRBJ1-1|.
CASSEFLGDWIQAFF
TGTGCCAGCAGTGAATTTTTGGGGGACTGGATCCAAGCTTTCTTT
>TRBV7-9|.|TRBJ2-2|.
CASSLLAGRLSAGELFF
TGTGCCAGCAGCTTACTGGCGGGGCGGTTGAGCGCCGGGGAGCTGTTTTTT
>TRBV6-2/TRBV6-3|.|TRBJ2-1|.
CASSYAAEQFF
TGTGCCAGCAGTTACGCGGCTGAGCAGTTCTTC
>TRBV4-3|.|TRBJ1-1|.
CASSQAGGDGTEAFF
TGCGCCAGCAGCCAAGCGGGGGGGGACGGCACTGAAGCTTTCTTT
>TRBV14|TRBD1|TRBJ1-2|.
CASSHSGGVYGYTF
TGTGCCAGCAGCCATTCAGGGGGAGTATATGGCTACACCTTC
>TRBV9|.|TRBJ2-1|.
CASSVDRGAKDEQFF
TGTGCCAGCAGCGTAGACCGGGGGGCTAAGGATGAGCAGTTCTTC
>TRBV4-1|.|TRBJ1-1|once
CASSPPARDTFGLYTEAFF
TGCGCCAGCAGCCCCCCGGCCAGGGACACTTTTGGGCTATACACTGAAGCTTTCTTT
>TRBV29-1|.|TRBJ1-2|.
CSVDSYGYTF
TGCAGCGTTGACAGCTATGGCTACACCTTC
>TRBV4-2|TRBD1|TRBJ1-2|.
CASSQDSAGGDGYTF
TGTGCCAGCAGCCAAGATTCGGCAGGGGGCGATGGCTACACCTTC
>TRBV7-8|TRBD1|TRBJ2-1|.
CASSLRGQGAIGSYNEQFF
TGTGCCAGCAGCTTGAGAGGACAGGGGGCAATCGGGTCCTACAATGAGCAGTTCTTC
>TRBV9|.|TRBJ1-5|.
CASSVGGVAGQPQHF
TGTGCCAGCAGCGTAGGGGGGGTGGCGGGTCAGCCCCAGCATTTT
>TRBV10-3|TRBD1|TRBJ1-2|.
CAISRDRGAPNYGYTF
TGTGCCATCAGTCGGGACAGGGGGGCTCCTAACTATGGCTACACCTTC
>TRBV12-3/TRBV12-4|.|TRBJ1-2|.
CASSLGAGNGYTF
TGTGCCAGCAGTTTAGGGGCAGGGAATGGCTACACCTTC
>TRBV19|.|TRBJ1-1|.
CASSMWSTEAFF
TGTGCCAGTAGTATGTGGAGCACTGAAGCTTTCTTT
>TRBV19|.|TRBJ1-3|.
CASRTGASGNTIYF
TGTGCCAGTAGGACAGGAGCCTCTGGAAACACCATATATTTT